Listed here is a single TCR beta chain. Its antigen is unknown. No clone much larger than this one lies a single base away; base qualities are absent. For sequencing, an Illumina HiSeq 2500 was employed. Quantitative 5'-RACE with molecular barcodes was the method used to prepare the TCR beta libraries. Per the source publication's procedure: A new computational method, built on a probabilistic model of VDJ rearrangement, was used to identify disease-linked TCR variants. TCRdb itself trimmed the public reads at Q25 with fastp, ran MiXCR and retained productive beta chains. Each entry merges the rows of one CDR3 protein and shows their most common DNA and genes. In this record, the V and J calls reflect TCRdb's handling and not the investigators' own analysis. The sample has 380,000 or so distinct CDR3 sequences on record, more than 20% of them singletons. The leading ten clones occupy around 13% of the sample.

A distance of 16 bases separates the germline ends of V and J, which lose 6 bases and 7 bases respectively. CDR1 and CDR2 (SQVTM, ANQGSEA) derive from the germline V gene. Counted from cysteine to phenylalanine, this CDR3 has 13 amino acids. Of all the DNA, just the CDR3 is kept, 39 bases in frame from base 1. This sample was taken from a study of CD8 T cells in ankylosing spondylitis (TCRdb year 2017). About the full investigation: T cell receptor beta repertoires were profiled in healthy donors and ankylosing spondylitis patients so that disease-linked TCR variants could be found. The whole study cohort included some 100 healthy donors and over 20 ankylosing spondylitis patients. Peripheral blood was sampled, and synovial fluid was additionally collected from ankylosing spondylitis patients.

Study-wide conclusions, independent of this receptor: Blood from ankylosing spondylitis patients appeared to be characterized by a TCR beta motif made up of seven or eight highly homologous amino acid variants. According to the report, matched synovial fluid samples from ankylosing spondylitis patients were significantly enriched for the disease-linked clones. The disease-linked clones had a CD8+ phenotype and were found at relatively low frequencies in peripheral blood. Some motif variants had previously been reported in the synovial fluid and blood of reactive arthritis patients, which suggests shared mechanisms of disease initiation.

The TCR comes from a male donor with ankylosing spondylitis or in good health (not recorded which). Sequenced: blood, either unsorted or a sorted T cell fraction (not recorded which). The rearranged chain carries TRBV29-1 and TRBJ2-1; tentative D gene TRBD1, with 5 bases matching. The DNA sequence follows: TGCAGCGTGCCGCCAGGGCATCGGAATGAGCAGTTCTTC. It translates as CSVPPGHRNEQFF.